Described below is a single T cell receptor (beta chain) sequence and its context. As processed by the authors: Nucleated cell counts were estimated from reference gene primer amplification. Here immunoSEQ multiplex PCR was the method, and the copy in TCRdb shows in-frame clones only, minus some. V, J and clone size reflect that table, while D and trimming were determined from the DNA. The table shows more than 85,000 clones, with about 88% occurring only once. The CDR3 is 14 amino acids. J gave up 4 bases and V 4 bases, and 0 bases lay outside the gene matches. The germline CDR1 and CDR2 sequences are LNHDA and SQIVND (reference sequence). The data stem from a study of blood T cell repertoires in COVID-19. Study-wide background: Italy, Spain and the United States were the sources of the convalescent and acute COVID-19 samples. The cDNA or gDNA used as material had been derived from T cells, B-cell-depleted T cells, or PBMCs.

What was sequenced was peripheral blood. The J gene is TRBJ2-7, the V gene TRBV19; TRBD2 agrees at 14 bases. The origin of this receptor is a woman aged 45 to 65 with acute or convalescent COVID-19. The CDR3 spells CASSRTSGRYEQYF. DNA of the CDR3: TGTGCCAGTAGTAGGACTAGCGGGAGGTACGAGCAGTACTTC.